The source of this TCR beta chain is a study of Graves' ophthalmopathy and Graves' hyperthyroidism. Study-level information: Peripheral blood (taken before any treatment) was collected at initial diagnosis.

Germline V gene data show CDR1 as KGHDR and CDR2 as SFDVKD. CDR3 size: 11 residues. This clonotype turned up a few times. The target antigen is unknown. A clone one base away is much larger, so this may be a read error. Orbital computed tomography and thyroid ultrasound, along with TRAb, serum thyroxine and clinical symptoms, underpinned diagnosis. Study outcomes and limitations: Forecasting of ophthalmopathy progression by the model achieved roughly 69% sensitivity and roughly 72% specificity. A model of 13 signatures distinguished ophthalmopathy from stable hyperthyroidism at about 86% sensitivity and roughly 80% specificity.

Transcripts of RNA were the source for amplifying TCR beta CDR3 regions. Investigators did first-round RT-PCR with HTBI primers, then second-round multiplex PCR. TCRdb reanalysed the multiplex PCR reads using MiXCR and keeps one entry per CDR3 protein. The sample lists some 380,000 distinct CDR3 sequences; over 15% were seen once. The rearrangement joins TRBV24-1 to TRBJ2-5; D is possibly TRBD1 (5 bases). This receptor was taken from a woman between 18 and 29 years old with stable Graves' hyperthyroidism. The sequenced material came from peripheral blood. CDR3 protein: CATQGQETKYF. CDR3 bases: TGTGCCACACAAGGACAAGAGACCAAGTACTTC.